A selection of T cell receptor beta chains follows, all from one sample in a study of somatic mutations in cytotoxic T cells in rheumatoid arthritis. Only in-frame clones appear in the TCRdb table, and some are missing; sequencing was by immunoSEQ multiplex PCR. The table lists tens of thousands of clones, roughly 86% of them singletons. Sequences were obtained from CD8+ T cells sorted from blood. These receptors originate from a woman aged 50 to 65 in good health. The CDR3 runs from the conserved cysteine through the conserved F or W. D genes are given only for firm matches. Clone size is shown for a subset of rows, as once, few, many or a class of expanded clone.

>TRBD2|TRBJ2-7|TRBV5-6|.
CASSLEGSGGSGEQYF
TGTGCCAGCAGCTTGGAAGGGAGCGGGGGGTCGGGCGAGCAGTACTTC
>.|TRBJ2-5|TRBV5-1|.
CASSLALAGALQETQYF
TGCGCCAGCAGCTTGGCGCTAGCAGGGGCTTTACAAGAGACCCAGTACTTC
>.|TRBJ1-3|TRBV4-3|.
CASSQQGAGNTIYF
TGCGCCAGCAGCCAACAGGGAGCTGGAAACACCATATATTTT
>.|TRBJ2-1|TRBV27|few
CASSDSSYNEQFF
TGTGCCAGCAGTGACAGCTCCTACAATGAGCAGTTCTTC
>.|TRBJ1-1|TRBV29-1|.
CSVERVGSTEAFF
TGCAGCGTTGAACGTGTTGGGAGCACTGAAGCTTTCTTT
>TRBD1|TRBJ2-3|TRBV6-5|.
CASSYSTTGVTDTQYF
TGTGCCAGCAGTTACTCGACTACAGGGGTCACAGATACGCAGTATTTT
>.|TRBJ2-3|TRBV10-3|.
CAISESPDPSTDTQYF
TGTGCCATCAGTGAATCACCCGATCCTAGCACAGATACGCAGTATTTT
>TRBD1|TRBJ2-2|TRBV7-2|.
CASSQRQGRMSYTGELFF
TGTGCCAGCAGCCAACGACAGGGGAGGATGAGCTACACCGGGGAGCTGTTTTTT
>.|TRBJ2-2|TRBV5-6|.
CASSLGAPGELFF
TGTGCCAGCAGCTTAGGCGCGCCCGGGGAGCTGTTTTTT
>.|TRBJ1-2|TRBV6-6|.
CASSYAQNYGYTF
TGTGCCAGCAGTTACGCGCAGAACTATGGCTACACCTTC
>.|TRBJ1-2|TRBV5-1|.
CASSLDAGVSYGYTF
TGCGCCAGCAGCTTGGACGCGGGCGTAAGCTATGGCTACACCTTC
>.|TRBJ2-7|TRBV28|.
CASSLSSKTGSYEQYF
TGTGCCAGCAGTTTATCGTCTAAGACAGGCTCCTACGAGCAGTACTTC
>TRBD1|TRBJ1-1|TRBV6-4|.
CASSDSTRGGTEAFF
TGTGCCAGCAGTGACTCAACCAGGGGGGGGACTGAAGCTTTCTTT
>.|TRBJ1-3|TRBV6-1|.
CASSPWDGGNTIYF
TGTGCCAGCAGCCCCTGGGACGGTGGAAACACCATATATTTT
>.|TRBJ2-2|TRBV7-2|.
CASSLAGQGELFF
TGTGCCAGCAGCTTAGCTGGACAGGGGGAGCTGTTTTTT
>TRBD1|TRBJ2-7|TRBV27|.
CASRDPFGTGMYEQYF
TGTGCCAGCAGGGATCCCTTCGGGACAGGGATGTACGAGCAGTACTTC
>.|TRBJ2-3|TRBV5-4|.
CASSPGTLTDTQYF
TGTGCCAGCAGCCCCGGGACTTTGACAGATACGCAGTATTTT
>.|TRBJ1-2|TRBV4-1|few
CASSQDAANYGYTF
TGCGCCAGCAGCCAAGATGCAGCCAACTATGGCTACACCTTC
>.|TRBJ1-1|TRBV4-1|few
CASSGGLKAFF
TGCGCCAGCAGTGGGGGACTGAAAGCTTTCTTT
>.|TRBJ2-3|TRBV28|.
CASSPAWGKDTDTQYF
TGTGCCAGCAGTCCCGCATGGGGGAAGGACACAGATACGCAGTATTTT
>.|TRBJ1-2|TRBV11-2|.
CASSLSAGGTYGYTF
TGTGCCAGCAGCTTATCGGCGGGGGGGACCTATGGCTACACCTTC
>.|TRBJ2-1|TRBV6-5|.
CASSYSTGYNEQFF
TGTGCCAGCAGTTACTCGACGGGATACAATGAGCAGTTCTTC
>.|TRBJ2-7|TRBV15|few
CATSRDQGEQYF
TGTGCCACCAGCAGAGACCAGGGCGAGCAGTACTTC